This TCR beta chain comes out of a study of T cell responses to AZD1222 COVID-19 vaccine. To note about this clone: Antigen specificity is unknown.

TCRdb's copy holds only in-frame clones and misses some; the assay was immunoSEQ multiplex PCR. The sample comprises about 99,000 clones, approximately 88% of which are singletons, and about 8.7% rests with the top ten. CDR1 is SGHNT and CDR2 is YENEEA in the germline V gene. V lost 5 bases and J lost 5, with 13 bases in between. The CDR3 has 13 amino acids. Study-level findings and limits: The study sampled repertoires only after the peak T cell response.

This TCR was sampled from an adult in good health. The chain uses TRBV11-3 and TRBJ2-7; TRBD1 might be the D (5 bases). Sequenced here: peripheral blood, sampled on day 0 of AZD1222 vaccination. CDR3 amino acids: CASSLGAGDEQYF. The CDR3 coding sequence is TGTGCCAGCAGCCTAGGGGCAGGTGACGAGCAGTACTTC. The whole variable domain, filled in from reference TRBV11-3 and TRBJ2-7, reads EAGVVQSPRYKIIEKKQPVAFWCNPISGHNTLYWYLQNLGQGPELLIRYENEEAVDDSQLPKDRFSAERLKGVDSTLKIQPAELGDSAVYLCASSLGAGDEQYFGPGTRLTVT.